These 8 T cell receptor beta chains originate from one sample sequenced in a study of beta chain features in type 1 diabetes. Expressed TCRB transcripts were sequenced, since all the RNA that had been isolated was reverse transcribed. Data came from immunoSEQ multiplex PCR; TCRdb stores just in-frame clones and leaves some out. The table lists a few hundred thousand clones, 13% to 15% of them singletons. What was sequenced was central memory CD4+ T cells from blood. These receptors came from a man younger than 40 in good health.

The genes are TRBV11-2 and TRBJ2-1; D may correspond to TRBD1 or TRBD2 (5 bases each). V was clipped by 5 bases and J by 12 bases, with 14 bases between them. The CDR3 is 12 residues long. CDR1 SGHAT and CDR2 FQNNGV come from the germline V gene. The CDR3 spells CASSPGTPVQFF. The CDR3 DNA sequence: TGTGCCAGCAGCCCCGGGACCCCGGTGCAGTTCTTC.

The CDR3 here is CATSAAGTSLETQYF. Here the CDR3 DNA reads TGTGCCACCAGCGCAGCCGGGACTAGCTTAGAGACCCAGTACTTC. The chain uses TRBV15 and TRBJ2-5; 9 nucleotides match TRBD2. Looked up from germline, CDR1 is LNHNV and CDR2 is YYDKDF (reference sequence). The CDR3 has 15 amino acids. The V gene end was trimmed by 5 bases and the J gene end by 4 bases; junction bases not matched to a gene: 8.

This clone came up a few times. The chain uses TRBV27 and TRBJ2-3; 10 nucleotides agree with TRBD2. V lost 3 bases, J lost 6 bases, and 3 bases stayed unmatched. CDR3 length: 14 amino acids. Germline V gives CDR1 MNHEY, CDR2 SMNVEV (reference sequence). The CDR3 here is CASSFLAGVDTQYF. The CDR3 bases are TGTGCCAGCAGTTTCCTAGCGGGGGTGGATACGCAGTATTTT.

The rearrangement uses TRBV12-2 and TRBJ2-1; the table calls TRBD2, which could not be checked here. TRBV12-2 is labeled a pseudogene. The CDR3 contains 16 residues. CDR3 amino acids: CASRLPSGGADNEQFF. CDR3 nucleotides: TGTGCAAGTCGCTTACCTAGCGGGGGGGCTGACAATGAGCAGTTCTTC.

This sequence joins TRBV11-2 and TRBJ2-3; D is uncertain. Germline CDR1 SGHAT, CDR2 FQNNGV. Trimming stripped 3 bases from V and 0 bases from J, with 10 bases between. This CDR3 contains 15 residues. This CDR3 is CASSFLPASTDTQYF. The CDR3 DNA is TGTGCCAGCAGCTTTCTTCCTGCTAGCACAGATACGCAGTATTTT.

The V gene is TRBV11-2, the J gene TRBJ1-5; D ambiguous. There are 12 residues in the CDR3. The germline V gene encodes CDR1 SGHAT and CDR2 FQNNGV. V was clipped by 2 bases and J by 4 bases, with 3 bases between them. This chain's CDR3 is CASSLPNQPQHF. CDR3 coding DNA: TGTGCCAGCAGCTTACCTAATCAGCCCCAGCATTTT.

For the CDR3, the DNA is TGTGCCAGCAGCTTATCTCGTTTAGGGGGCTACAATGAGCAGTTCTTC. Encoded protein: CASSLSRLGGYNEQFF. This chain uses TRBV7-2 with TRBJ2-1, with a tentative D call TRBD1 (6 bases). V lost 2 bases to trimming and J lost 3 bases, with 14 bases between them. Germline CDR1 is SGHTA and CDR2 is FQGNSA. The CDR3 consists of 16 residues.

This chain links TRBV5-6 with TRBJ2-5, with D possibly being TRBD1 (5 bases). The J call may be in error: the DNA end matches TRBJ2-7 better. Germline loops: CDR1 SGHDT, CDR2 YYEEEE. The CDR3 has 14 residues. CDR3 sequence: CASSSPTVAYEQYF. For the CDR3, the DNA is TGTGCCAGCAGCTCTCCGACAGTAGCCTACGAGCAGTACTTC.